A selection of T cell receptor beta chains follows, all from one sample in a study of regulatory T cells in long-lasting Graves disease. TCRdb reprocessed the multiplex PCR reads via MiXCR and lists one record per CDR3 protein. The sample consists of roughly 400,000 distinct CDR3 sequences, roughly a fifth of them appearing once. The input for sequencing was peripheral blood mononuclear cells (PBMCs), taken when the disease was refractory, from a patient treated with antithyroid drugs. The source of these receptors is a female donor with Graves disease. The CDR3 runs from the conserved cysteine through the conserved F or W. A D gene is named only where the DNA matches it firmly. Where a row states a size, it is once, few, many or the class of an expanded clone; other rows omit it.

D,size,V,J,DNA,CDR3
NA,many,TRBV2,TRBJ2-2,TGTGCCAGCACTGAGAACGGGGAGCTGTTTTTT,CASTENGELFF
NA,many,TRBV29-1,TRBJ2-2,TGCAGCGTTGAAATGCGGGAGAACACCGGGGAGCTGTTTTTT,CSVEMRENTGELFF
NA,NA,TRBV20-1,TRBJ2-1,TGCAGTGCTAGAGCCCCACGGGAGCGTAGGTATGAGCAGTTCTTC,CSARAPRERRYEQFF
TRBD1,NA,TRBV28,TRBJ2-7,TGTGCCAGCAGTTTAGCCGGGACAGGGCTTCCCTACGAGCAGTACTTC,CASSLAGTGLPYEQYF
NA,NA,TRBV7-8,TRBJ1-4,TGTGCCAGCAGTCAGTTCCCGTTGACAGTTGAAAAACTGTTTTTT,CASSQFPLTVEKLFF
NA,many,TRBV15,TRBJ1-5,TGTGCCACCAGCAGGGACTTACAGGAGGGCCAGCCCCAGCATTTT,CATSRDLQEGQPQHF
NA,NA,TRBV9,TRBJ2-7,TGTGCCAGCAGCGGTGCGGGCACAGGTCCCTCCTACGAGCAGTACTTC,CASSGAGTGPSYEQYF
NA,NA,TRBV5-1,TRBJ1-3,TGCGCCAGCAGCGTAGGGTTATCTGGAAACACCATATATTTT,CASSVGLSGNTIYF
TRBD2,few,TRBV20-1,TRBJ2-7,TGCAGTTTCCGGTCCACACTAGCGGGAGGGGACGAGCAGTACTTC,CSFRSTLAGGDEQYF
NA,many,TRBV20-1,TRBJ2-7,TGCAGTGCTATGGGACTGGAAGCACCTTACGAGCAGTACTTC,CSAMGLEAPYEQYF
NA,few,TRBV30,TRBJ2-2,TGTGCCTGGAGCCGGGATATCGGGGAGCTGTTTTTT,CAWSRDIGELFF
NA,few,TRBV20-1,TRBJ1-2,TGCAGTGCTAGTTCCGGGGATCGGGGCTACACCTTC,CSASSGDRGYTF
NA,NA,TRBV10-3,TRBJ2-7,TGTGCCATCAGTGGCGTAGGGACTGGCGAGCAGTACTTC,CAISGVGTGEQYF
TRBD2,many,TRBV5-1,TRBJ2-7,TGCGCCAGCAGCTTCGGACTAGCGGGAGGTCCGATCTACGAGCAGTACTTC,CASSFGLAGGPIYEQYF
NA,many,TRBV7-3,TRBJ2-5,TGTGCCAGCAGCGCACAAAGAGGGGCTGACCAGTACTTC,CASSAQRGADQYF
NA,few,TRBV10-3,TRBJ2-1,TGTGCCAGCAGTCCTGGGACTCTGGGGCAGTTCTTC,CASSPGTLGQFF
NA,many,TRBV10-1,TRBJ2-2,TGCGCCTCACAGGGCGGGAGTAACACCGGGGAGCTGTTTTTT,CASQGGSNTGELFF
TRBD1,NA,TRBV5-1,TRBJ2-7,TGTGCCAGCAGCTTGATAAGGGACAGGGTCTCAGAAAACGCCTACGAGCAGTACTTC,CASSLIRDRVSENAYEQYF
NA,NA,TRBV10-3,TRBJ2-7,TGTGCCATCATTCAGGGAAGGCCGGTCGAGCAGTACTTC,CAIIQGRPVEQYF
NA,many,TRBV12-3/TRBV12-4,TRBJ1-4,TGTGCCAGCAGTTTCGATTGGGTTAATGAAAAACTGTTTTTT,CASSFDWVNEKLFF
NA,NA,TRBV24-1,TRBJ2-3,TGTGCCACCAGTGATAGAGACCCCTCTAGCACAGATACGCAGTATTTT,CATSDRDPSSTDTQYF
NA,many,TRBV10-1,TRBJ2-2,TGCGCCAGCAGTGAGTCGACGGACACCGGGGAGCTGTTTTTT,CASSESTDTGELFF
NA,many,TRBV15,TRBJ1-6,TGTGCCACCAGCATAAAAAATCCACGGAATTCACCCCTCCACTTT,CATSIKNPRNSPLHF
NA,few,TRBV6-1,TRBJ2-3,TGTGCCAGCAATAGTCGGATTGGGGGAGATACGCAGTATTTT,CASNSRIGGDTQYF
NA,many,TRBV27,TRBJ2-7,TGTGCCAGCATGGCAGGAGAAGCCTACGAGCAGTACTTC,CASMAGEAYEQYF
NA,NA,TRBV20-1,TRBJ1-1,TGCAGTGCTGTAAACCTTCGGTACACTGAAGCTTTCTTT,CSAVNLRYTEAFF
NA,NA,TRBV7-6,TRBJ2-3,TGTGCCAGCAGCCCCCTGACCCCAGATACGCAGTATTTT,CASSPLTPDTQYF
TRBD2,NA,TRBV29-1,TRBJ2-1,TGCAGCGTTCTCCGGGGAGTGGGAGGGCCAGTTGAGCAGTTCTTC,CSVLRGVGGPVEQFF
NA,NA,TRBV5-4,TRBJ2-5,TGTGCCAGCAGCTTGGATAGGGGGGGGGGCGAGACCCAGTACTTC,CASSLDRGGGETQYF
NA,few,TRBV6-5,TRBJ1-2,TGTGCCAGCAGTTCTCTGGGGGCCGGGGCTAGATTAGCTAACTATGGCTACACCTTC,CASSSLGAGARLANYGYTF
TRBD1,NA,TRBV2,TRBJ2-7,TGTGCCAGCAGCGCGGACAGGGAGTCCTACGAGCAGTACTTC,CASSADRESYEQYF
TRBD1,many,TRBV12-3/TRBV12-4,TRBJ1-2,TGTGCCAGCAGTCGGGGACAGGGGGCGGGCTACACCTTC,CASSRGQGAGYTF
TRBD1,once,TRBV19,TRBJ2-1,TGTGCCAGTAGTATAGATGGGACAGGGGTCGCTGAGCAGTTCTTC,CASSIDGTGVAEQFF
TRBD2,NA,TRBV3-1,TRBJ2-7,TGTGCCAGCAGCCAACCGCGGGAGGGCCTCTACGAGCAGTACTTC,CASSQPREGLYEQYF
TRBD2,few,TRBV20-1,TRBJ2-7,TGCAGTGCTATAGGACTAGCGGGAAAGACCTACGAGCAGTACTTC,CSAIGLAGKTYEQYF
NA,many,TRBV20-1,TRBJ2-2,TGCAGTGCTAGTACCCCCAGCATGCCCGGGGAGCTGTTTTTT,CSASTPSMPGELFF
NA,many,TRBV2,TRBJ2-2,TGTGCCAGCAGCGCAGACGGCAACACCGGGGAGCTGTTTTTT,CASSADGNTGELFF
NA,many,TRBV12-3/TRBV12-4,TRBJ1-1,TGTGCCAGCAGGAGTGGGACTGAAGCTTTCTTT,CASRSGTEAFF
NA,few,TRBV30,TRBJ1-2,TGTGCCTGGAGTGTTTACGGGAATGACTATGGCTACACCTTC,CAWSVYGNDYGYTF
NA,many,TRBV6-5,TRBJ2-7,TGTGCCAGCAGTTACTTCGGGTCTCCGGGCTACGAGCAGTACTTC,CASSYFGSPGYEQYF
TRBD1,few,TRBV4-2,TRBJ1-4,TGTGCCAGCAGCCGGGAAACGGGACAGGGGAAACTAGGCGAAAAACTGTTTTTT,CASSRETGQGKLGEKLFF
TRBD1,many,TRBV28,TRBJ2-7,TGTGCCAGCAGTACACAGGGGACCCCCTACGAGCAGTACTTC,CASSTQGTPYEQYF
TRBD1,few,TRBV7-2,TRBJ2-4,TGTGCCAGCAGCTTAGCAGGGACAGGGTCCTTC,CASSLAGTGSF
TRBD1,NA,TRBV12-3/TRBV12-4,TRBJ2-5,TGTGCCAGCAGTTGGGACAGGGTACAAGAGACCCTGTACTTC,CASSWDRVQETLYF
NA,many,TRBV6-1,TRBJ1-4,TGTGCCAGCAGTGAAGATACAGTCCAGTACAATGAAAAACTGTTTTTT,CASSEDTVQYNEKLFF
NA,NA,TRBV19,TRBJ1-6,TGTGCCAGTAGCCAGAGAGGGAATTCACCCCTCCACTTT,CASSQRGNSPLHF
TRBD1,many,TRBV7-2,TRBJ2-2,TGTGCCAGCAGCTTAGTGCGGTGGGGACAGGGTTACACCGGGGAGCTGTTTTTT,CASSLVRWGQGYTGELFF
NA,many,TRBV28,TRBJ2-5,TGTGCCAGCAGACAAGCGGGACAGGCTCGGGAGCGGGAGACCCAGTACTTC,CASRQAGQARERETQYF
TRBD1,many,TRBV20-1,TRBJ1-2,TGCAGTGCTCCCGACGAGGGGGCGTCGGGCTACACCTTC,CSAPDEGASGYTF
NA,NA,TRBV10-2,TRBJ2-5,TGCGCCAGCAGTGAGCTGGAGAGTGAGACCCAGTACTTC,CASSELESETQYF
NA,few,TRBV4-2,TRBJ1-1,TGTGCCAGCAGCCAACCAGGGACATACACTGAAGCTTTCTTT,CASSQPGTYTEAFF
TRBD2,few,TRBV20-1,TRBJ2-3,TGCAGTGCTGCTAGCGGGAGGTTTCCAGATACGCAGTATTTT,CSAASGRFPDTQYF
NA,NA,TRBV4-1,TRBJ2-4,TGCGCCAGCAGCCAAGGCTTCCGGGACCCAGCCAAAAACATTCAGTACTTC,CASSQGFRDPAKNIQYF
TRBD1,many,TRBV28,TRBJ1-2,TGTGCCAGCAGTGTAAACAGGGGCGGCTATGGCTACACCTTC,CASSVNRGGYGYTF
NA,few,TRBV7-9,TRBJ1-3,TGTGCCAGCAGCCCCGAGACAGGAGATTATGGAAACACCATATATTTT,CASSPETGDYGNTIYF